A single sample gave rise to the 23 T cell receptor beta chains below, sequenced in a study of low-dose radiotherapy and immunotherapy resistance in tumors (dated by TCRdb to 2021 to 2024). To make first-strand cDNA, Superscript III was used along with a set of TRAV- and TRBV-specific primers so that both the TCRalpha and TCRbeta chains were covered. TCRs were amplified with Phusion for 20 PCR cycles, with a constant-region primer paired with the adapter attached to the V primers. TCRdb cleaned the public reads at Q25 with fastp, built clones with MiXCR and kept in-frame beta chains. Entries are consolidated by CDR3 protein sequence, retaining the most common genes and DNA. A total of roughly 11,000 distinct CDR3 sequences appear in this sample, approximately 60% of them only once. The biggest ten clones account for 12% of the sample. The receptors originated from a human donor with advanced metastatic prostate, ovarian, gallbladder or colorectal cancer (not recorded which). This table probably holds off-target reads from a library built for another chain.

The chain's CDR3 is CASSDRDRGDSNQPQHF. The CDR3 nucleotides are TGTGCCAGTAGTGACCGGGACAGGGGTGATAGCAATCAGCCCCAGCATTTT. The V and J genes are TRBV19 and TRBJ1-5, with TRBD1 identical over 10 bases. The CDR3 spans 17 residues. The V gene end was trimmed by 5 bases and the J gene end by 0 bases; junction bases not matched to a gene: 7. Germline CDR1 LNHDA, CDR2 SQIVND (reference sequence).

The chain recombines TRBV19 with TRBJ2-5; tentatively, D is TRBD2 (6 bases). Trimming pared 3 bases from V and 5 bases from J, leaving 16 bases between. The CDR3 covers 15 residues. The germline V gene encodes CDR1 LNHDA and CDR2 SQIVND (reference sequence). CDR3 nucleotides: TGTGCCAGTAGTATGGAAGGGACTTATGAGGAGACCCAGTACTTC. It translates to CASSMEGTYEETQYF.

The table lists this clonotype with a few counts. The genes are TRBV3-1 and TRBJ2-6; no clear D gene. V was clipped by 4 bases and J by 4 bases, with 11 bases between them. Germline V lookup: CDR1 LGHDT, CDR2 YNNKEL (reference sequence). The CDR3 extends over 15 amino acids. The CDR3 sequence: CASSPPTGGANVLTF. The CDR3 bases are TGTGCCAGCAGCCCCCCTACCGGGGGGGCCAACGTCCTGACTTTC.

In this sample, this clonotype turned up a few times. The chain links TRBV9 to TRBJ2-5, with D perhaps TRBD1 or TRBD2 (6 bases each). The CDR3 sequence is 17 residues long. The V and J ends lost 3 bases and 1 base respectively, with 19 bases between them. Germline CDR1 SGDLS, CDR2 YYNGEE. CDR3 in amino acids: CASSGGAGIVFQETQYF. DNA of the CDR3: TGTGCCAGCAGCGGGGGGGCAGGAATAGTCTTCCAAGAGACCCAGTACTTC.

This clonotype occurred once. CDR3 amino acids: CASSVGPTGEGGGQYF. Written as DNA, the CDR3 is TGTGCCAGCAGCGTAGGCCCAACAGGGGAGGGTGGTGGGCAGTACTTC. The rearrangement uses TRBV9 and TRBJ2-7; possibly TRBD1 or TRBD2 for D (7 bases each). Germline V CDR1 and CDR2: SGDLS, YYNGEE. The CDR3 is made up of 16 amino acids. V lost 0 bases, J lost 9 bases, and 22 bases lay in between.

The chain combines TRBV4-2 with TRBJ2-6; a possible D gene is TRBD1 (5 bases). CDR3 length: 16 residues. CDR1 LGHNA and CDR2 YNFKEQ come from the germline V gene. Trimming removed 0 bases at V and 3 bases at J, with 9 bases between. The CDR3 DNA reads TGTGCCAGCAGCCAAGATATAGGGGATGGGGCCAACGTCCTGACTTTC. This codes for CASSQDIGDGANVLTF.

This rearrangement joins TRBV11-3 to TRBJ2-2, with D perhaps TRBD1 or TRBD2 (6 bases each). Trimming cost V 8 bases and J 4 bases, with 8 bases left between them. The CDR3 spans 12 residues. In germline, CDR1 is SGHNT, CDR2 YENEEA. CDR3 sequence reads: CASEGGTGELFF. The CDR3 DNA follows: TGTGCCAGCGAGGGGGGCACCGGGGAGCTGTTTTTT.

The chain carries TRBV5-6 and TRBJ2-3, with 7 bases matching TRBD1. In germline, CDR1 is SGHDT, CDR2 YYEEEE. Germline trimming cut 4 bases from V and 2 bases from J; bases unmatched to any gene: 10. The CDR3 consists of 16 residues. This CDR3 reads CASSIDRDRSTDTQYF. In DNA form, the CDR3 reads TGTGCCAGCAGCATCGACCGGGACAGATCCACAGATACGCAGTATTTT.

This chain links TRBV20-1 with TRBJ1-5; no clear D. The CDR3 contains 15 residues. Germline V gene sequence: CDR1 DFQATT, CDR2 SNEGSKA (reference sequence). The germline V and J ends were trimmed by 3 bases and 0 bases, with 12 bases remaining between them. The DNA of the CDR3 is TGCAGTGCTAGCCTTTTCACTTATAGCAATCAGCCCCAGCATTTT. It specifies CSASLFTYSNQPQHF.

The gene calls are TRBV20-1 and TRBJ2-1, with a possible D match to TRBD1 (5 bases). The germline CDR1 and CDR2 sequences are DFQATT and SNEGSKA (reference sequence). This CDR3 contains 12 residues. V lost 7 bases to trimming and J lost 1 base, with 8 bases between them. The CDR3 loop reads CSVAGSYNEQFF. The CDR3 bases are TGCAGTGTAGCAGGGTCCTACAATGAGCAGTTCTTC.

The CDR3 reads CASSRTGGISYNEQFF. The DNA for the CDR3 is TGTGCCAGCAGTCGGACAGGTGGAATCTCCTACAATGAGCAGTTCTTC. This sequence joins TRBV28 and TRBJ2-1; 7 bases are a match to TRBD1. The CDR3 is 16 residues long. Germline V gene sequence: CDR1 MDHEN, CDR2 SYDVKM. Germline trimming cut 5 bases from V and 0 bases from J; bases unmatched to any gene: 7.

This chain links TRBV19 with TRBJ1-2, with D possibly being TRBD1 (5 bases). The length of the CDR3 is 14 residues. Germline V gives CDR1 LNHDA, CDR2 SQIVND (reference sequence). Trimming shortened V by 3 bases and J by 7 bases, and 15 bases separated the two germline ends. The CDR3 nucleotides read TGTGCCAGTAGTATTACAGGTATAGAGTTTGGCTACACCTTC. This sequence encodes CASSITGIEFGYTF.

The chain links TRBV6-5 to TRBJ1-3, with D tentatively TRBD1 (6 bases). The CDR3 is 16 residues long. Germline CDR1 reads MNHEY; CDR2 reads SVGAGI. Trimming stripped 4 bases from V and 0 bases from J, with 13 bases between. The CDR3 loop is CASSSGQLSSGNTIYF. The CDR3 region has the DNA TGTGCCAGCAGTTCTGGACAGTTGAGCTCTGGAAACACCATATATTTT.

The chain couples TRBV6-6 to TRBJ2-7; 8 nucleotides match TRBD2. V trimming: 7 bases; J trimming: 7 bases; junction bases outside the gene matches: 9. The CDR3 sequence is 13 residues long. The V gene's germline CDR1 is MNHNY and CDR2 SVGAGI (reference sequence). The CDR3 loop is CASKQRGTSEQYF. In nucleotides, the CDR3 is TGTGCCAGCAAACAGCGGGGGACGAGTGAGCAGTACTTC.

The CDR3, as DNA: TGTGCCAGCAGTACTCACAGGGGAACTGAAGCTTTCTTT. As protein: CASSTHRGTEAFF. This chain joins TRBV27 and TRBJ1-1, with 7 bases identical to TRBD1. The length of the CDR3 is 13 residues. J gave up 5 bases and V 5 bases, and 5 bases lay outside the gene matches. Germline loops: CDR1 MNHEY, CDR2 SMNVEV (reference sequence).

This rearrangement joins TRBV19 to TRBJ1-1; possibly TRBD1 for D (6 bases). CDR1 LNHDA and CDR2 SQIVND come from the germline V gene (reference sequence). This CDR3 contains 18 residues. Trimming took 2 bases from V and 4 from J, leaving 23 bases between them. CDR3 loop: CASSIMGGGGRRGTEAFF. In DNA, the CDR3 is TGTGCCAGTAGTATAATGGGAGGGGGGGGGCGCCGAGGCACTGAAGCTTTCTTT.

The chain uses TRBV4-2 and TRBJ2-5, with TRBD1 identical over 7 bases. Losses at the gene ends were 10 bases for V and 4 bases for J; bases not matched to a gene: 6. Looked up from germline, CDR1 is LGHNA and CDR2 is YNFKEQ. This CDR3 has 12 residues. CDR3 in amino acids: CATSGQSETQYF. CDR3 in DNA: TGTGCCACCTCGGGACAGTCAGAGACCCAGTACTTC.

The genes are TRBV3-1 and TRBJ1-3; perhaps TRBD1 as D (6 bases). Trimming left V 5 bases short and J 3 bases short, with 20 bases between. This CDR3 comprises 17 residues. CDR1 and CDR2 from the germline V gene are LGHDT and YNNKEL (reference sequence). In DNA form, the CDR3 reads TGTGCCAGCAGCAAAACACAGGGAACCGCTATTGGAAACACCATATATTTT. It yields the protein CASSKTQGTAIGNTIYF.

The chain is built from TRBV6-2 or TRBV6-3 and TRBJ2-1; 12 bases fit TRBD2. Germline V CDR1 and CDR2: MNHEY, SVGEGT. The CDR3 runs 16 residues. The V segment lost 5 bases and the J segment 9 bases; nucleotides outside the gene matches: 11. The CDR3 is CASSATGTSGRGEQFF. The CDR3, as DNA: TGTGCCAGCAGTGCCACCGGGACTAGCGGGCGGGGTGAGCAGTTCTTC.

This clonotype turned up a few times. The CDR3 DNA reads TGTGCCAGCTCCCAGCAGAGGGGGACTACACTTTCCTACAATGAGCAGTTCTTC. It yields the protein CASSQQRGTTLSYNEQFF. The rearrangement links TRBV18 to TRBJ2-1; TRBD2 is a possible D gene (7 bases). Looked up from germline, CDR1 is KGHSH and CDR2 is LQKENI. Trimming cost V 6 bases and J 1 base, with 22 bases left between them. The CDR3 spans 18 residues.

This chain connects TRBV6-2 or TRBV6-3 to TRBJ1-1; 7 bases line up with TRBD1. V lost 4 bases to trimming and J lost 5 bases; unmatched junction nucleotides: 7. The germline V gene encodes CDR1 MNHEY and CDR2 SVGEGT. The CDR3 loop spans 14 amino acids. The CDR3 spells CASSWRQGGTEAFF. CDR3 coding DNA: TGTGCCAGCAGTTGGAGACAGGGAGGGACTGAAGCTTTCTTT.

For this clonotype: One junction end disagrees with the germline gene, perhaps due to a read error. The chain uses TRBV13 and TRBJ1-6; D call uncertain. In germline, CDR1 is PRHDT, CDR2 FYEKMQ (reference sequence). The CDR3 contains 16 residues. CDR3 residues: CAMREGGNTNAGKSTF. For the CDR3, the DNA is TGTGCAATGAGAGAGGGCGGAAACACCAATGCAGGCAAATCAACCTTT.

This clonotype was counted between two and nine times. The chain is built from TRBV28 and TRBJ1-2, with D perhaps matching TRBD1 (5 bases). Germline CDR1 reads MDHEN; CDR2 reads SYDVKM. This CDR3 region has 14 residues. V lost 3 bases and J lost 4, with 12 bases in between. As DNA, the CDR3 is TGTGCCAGCAGTTTCGGCCAGGGAGGCTATGGCTACACCTTC. Translated: CASSFGQGGYGYTF.